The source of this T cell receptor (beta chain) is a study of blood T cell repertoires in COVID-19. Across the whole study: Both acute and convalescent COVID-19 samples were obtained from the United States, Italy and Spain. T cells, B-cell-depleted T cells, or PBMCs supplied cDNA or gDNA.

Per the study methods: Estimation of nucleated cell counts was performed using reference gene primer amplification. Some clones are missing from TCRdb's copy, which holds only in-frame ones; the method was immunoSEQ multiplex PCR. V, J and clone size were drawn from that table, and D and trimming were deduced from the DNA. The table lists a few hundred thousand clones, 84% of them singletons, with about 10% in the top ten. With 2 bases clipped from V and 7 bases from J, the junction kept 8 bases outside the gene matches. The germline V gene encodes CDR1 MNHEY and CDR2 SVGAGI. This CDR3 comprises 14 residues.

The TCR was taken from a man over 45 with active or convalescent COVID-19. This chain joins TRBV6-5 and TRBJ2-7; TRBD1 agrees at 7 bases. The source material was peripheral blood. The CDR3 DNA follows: TGTGCCAGCAGTTACCGACAGGGTTGGGGAGAGCAGTACTTC. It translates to CASSYRQGWGEQYF.